These 9 T cell receptor beta chains originate from one sample sequenced in a study of cytomegalovirus exposure and HLA in healthy donors. Primers included in the PCR were 60 Vbeta and 13 Jbeta primers. The method was immunoSEQ multiplex PCR; TCRdb's version includes in-frame clones alone and lacks a portion of them. The repertoire holds 100,000 to 150,000 clones, with roughly 80% as singletons. Sequencing was performed on PBMCs. The receptor source for this set is a boy younger than 18 in good health and CMV-seronegative.

The V and J genes are TRBV4-2 and TRBJ2-2, with 7 bases fitting TRBD2. Germline V gene sequence: CDR1 LGHNA, CDR2 YNFKEQ. The CDR3 has 16 amino acids. Unmatched junction bases numbered 9, after V lost 1 base and J lost 7 bases. CDR3 loop: CASSQVRGGPGGELFF. CDR3 in DNA: TGTGCCAGCAGCCAAGTGAGGGGAGGGCCGGGCGGGGAGCTGTTTTTT.

J is TRBJ2-7 and V is TRBV29-1; 8 bases are shared with TRBD1. The CDR3 covers 16 residues. V was clipped by 3 bases and J by 3 bases; unmatched bases: 13. Germline assignment: CDR1 SQVTM and CDR2 ANQGSEA. CDR3 DNA: TGCAGCGTTGAGGTGGAAGGACAGGGAGCTTTCTACGAGCAGTACTTC. Its protein is CSVEVEGQGAFYEQYF.

The V call is TRBV19, the J call TRBJ2-6; 9 nucleotides align to TRBD2. V lost 6 bases to trimming and J lost 1 base; unmatched junction nucleotides: 16. CDR1 is LNHDA and CDR2 is SQIVND in the germline V gene (reference sequence). The CDR3 is 20 residues long. The CDR3 reads CASSGGGAGGPPSGANVLTF. DNA for the CDR3: TGTGCCAGTAGCGGAGGAGGCGCGGGAGGGCCTCCGTCTGGGGCCAACGTCCTGACTTTC. The full variable domain, its missing parts supplied by reference TRBV19 and TRBJ2-6, is DGGITQSPKYLFRKEGQNVTLSCEQNLNHDAMYWYRQDPGQGLRLIYYSQIVNDFQKGDIAEGYSVSREKKESFPLTVTSAQKNPTAFYLCASSGGGAGGPPSGANVLTFGAGSRLTVL.

The chain recombines TRBV19 with TRBJ1-1; 7 positions agree with TRBD1. Germline V gene lookup returns CDR1 LNHDA and CDR2 SQIVND (reference sequence). J gave up 1 base and V 4 bases, and 9 bases lay outside the gene matches. The CDR3 runs 16 residues. This CDR3 is CASSNLGGDRNTEAFF. CDR3 coding DNA: TGTGCCAGTAGTAACCTGGGCGGGGACAGGAACACTGAAGCTTTCTTT. The full variable domain, completed using reference TRBV19 and TRBJ1-1, is DGGITQSPKYLFRKEGQNVTLSCEQNLNHDAMYWYRQDPGQGLRLIYYSQIVNDFQKGDIAEGYSVSREKKESFPLTVTSAQKNPTAFYLCASSNLGGDRNTEAFFGQGTRLTVV.

The rearrangement links TRBV27 to TRBJ1-2, with TRBD1 matching over 9 bases. Germline V gives CDR1 MNHEY, CDR2 SMNVEV (reference sequence). The CDR3 runs 16 residues. After removal of 5 bases from V and 1 base from J, the junction contained 8 bases not matched to a gene. The CDR3 bases are TGTGCCAGCAGTCCGACAGGGGGTAGAGTTAACTATGGCTACACCTTC. It yields the protein CASSPTGGRVNYGYTF.

J is TRBJ1-1 and V is TRBV29-1; no reliable D call. Germline lookup yields CDR1 SQVTM and CDR2 ANQGSEA. The germline V and J ends were trimmed by 6 bases and 4 bases, with 15 bases remaining between them. CDR3 length: 13 residues. CDR3 nucleotide sequence: TGCAGCGTCACCCCGGGAGGTATCACTGAAGCTTTCTTT. Its protein is CSVTPGGITEAFF.

The chain is built from TRBV7-9 and TRBJ2-3; possible D gene TRBD1, 6 bases. Trimming cost V 2 bases and J 6 bases, with 15 bases left between them. This CDR3 contains 15 residues. Germline V gene sequence: CDR1 SEHNR, CDR2 FQNEAQ (reference sequence). Written as DNA, the CDR3 is TGTGCCAGCAGCTTAATAGGACAGTTTAAGGATACGCAGTATTTT. This codes for CASSLIGQFKDTQYF.

The rearrangement uses TRBV6-1 and TRBJ2-7, with D perhaps matching TRBD1 (5 bases). The CDR3 is 13 amino acids. V was cut by 10 bases and J by 3 bases, with 16 bases left in between. Germline V gene sequence: CDR1 MNHNS, CDR2 SASEGT. This CDR3 is CATPAQGFYEQYF. The DNA of the CDR3 is TGTGCCACCCCGGCCCAGGGTTTCTACGAGCAGTACTTC.

The chain couples TRBV6-5 to TRBJ1-2; 7 bases line up with TRBD1. The CDR3 has 15 amino acids. With 9 bases clipped from V and 6 bases from J, the junction kept 16 bases outside the gene matches. The germline CDR1 and CDR2 sequences are MNHEY and SVGAGI. The CDR3 loop reads CARALGQPPLNGYTF. DNA of the CDR3: TGTGCCAGAGCTCTGGGACAGCCCCCTTTGAATGGCTACACCTTC.